What follows is one TCR beta chain and its context. The data were taken from a study of Tregs in tolerant kidney transplant recipients. Related graft donors supplied nonmyeloablative bone marrow transplants, and mixed chimerism was transient. Trimming left V 5 bases short and J 0 bases short, with 20 bases between. The CDR3 consists of 19 residues. Germline lookup yields CDR1 WNHNN and CDR2 SYGVQD (reference sequence). TCRdb's copy holds only in-frame clones and misses some; the assay was immunoSEQ multiplex PCR. The sample includes 20,000 to 25,000 clones, 81% of them seen just once. This rearrangement joins TRBV10-1 to TRBJ2-6, with D possibly TRBD1 on 6 matching bases. Sequencing was performed on CD8+ T cells from blood (PBMCs), taken 6 months after the transplant. The receptor was isolated from a human patient who received a combined kidney and bone marrow transplant. A share of the T cells may be of graft donor origin. DNA for the CDR3: TGCGCCAGCAGTACACAAGACAGGTCCCATAGCTCTGGGGCCAACGTCCTGACTTTC. Protein sequence: CASSTQDRSHSSGANVLTF.